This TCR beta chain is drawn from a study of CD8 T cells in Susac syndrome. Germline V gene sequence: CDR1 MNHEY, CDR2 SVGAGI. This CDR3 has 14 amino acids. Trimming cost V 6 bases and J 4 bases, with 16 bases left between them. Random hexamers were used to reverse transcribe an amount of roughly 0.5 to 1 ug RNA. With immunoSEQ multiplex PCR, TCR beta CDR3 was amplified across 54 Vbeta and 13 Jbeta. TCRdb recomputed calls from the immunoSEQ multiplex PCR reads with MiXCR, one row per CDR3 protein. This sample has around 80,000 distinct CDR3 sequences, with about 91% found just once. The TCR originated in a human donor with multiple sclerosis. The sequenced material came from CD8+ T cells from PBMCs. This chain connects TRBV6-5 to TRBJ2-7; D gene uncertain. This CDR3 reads CASSPGVGSYEQYF. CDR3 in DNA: TGTGCCAGCAGCCCCGGAGTAGGGTCGTACGAGCAGTACTTC.